This T cell receptor (beta chain) came from a study of blood T cell repertoires in COVID-19. Study-wide context: COVID-19 samples, acute and convalescent, were from the United States, Italy and Spain. Sources were T cells, B-cell-depleted T cells, or PBMCs; the material itself was cDNA or gDNA.

The CDR3 is 15 residues long. Between the trimmed V and J ends, which lost 0 bases and 4 bases, there was a span of 11 bases. Germline V lookup: CDR1 LGHNA, CDR2 YSLEER. Per the study methods: Reference gene primer amplification yielded estimated nucleated cell counts. TCRdb's table, derived via immunoSEQ multiplex PCR, lists solely in-frame clones and lacks some. V, J and clone size are taken as reported in that table, and D and trimming were inferred from the DNA itself. Of 260,000 or so clones in the sample, roughly four fifths were seen once. Sequenced input: peripheral blood. This clonotype originated in a woman aged 70 to 79 with acute or convalescent COVID-19. The J gene is TRBJ2-3, the V gene TRBV4-3; the D gene is possibly TRBD2 (6 bases). The DNA of the CDR3 is TGCGCCAGCAGCCAAGATTTAACGGGGGCAGATACGCAGTATTTT. This sequence encodes CASSQDLTGADTQYF.